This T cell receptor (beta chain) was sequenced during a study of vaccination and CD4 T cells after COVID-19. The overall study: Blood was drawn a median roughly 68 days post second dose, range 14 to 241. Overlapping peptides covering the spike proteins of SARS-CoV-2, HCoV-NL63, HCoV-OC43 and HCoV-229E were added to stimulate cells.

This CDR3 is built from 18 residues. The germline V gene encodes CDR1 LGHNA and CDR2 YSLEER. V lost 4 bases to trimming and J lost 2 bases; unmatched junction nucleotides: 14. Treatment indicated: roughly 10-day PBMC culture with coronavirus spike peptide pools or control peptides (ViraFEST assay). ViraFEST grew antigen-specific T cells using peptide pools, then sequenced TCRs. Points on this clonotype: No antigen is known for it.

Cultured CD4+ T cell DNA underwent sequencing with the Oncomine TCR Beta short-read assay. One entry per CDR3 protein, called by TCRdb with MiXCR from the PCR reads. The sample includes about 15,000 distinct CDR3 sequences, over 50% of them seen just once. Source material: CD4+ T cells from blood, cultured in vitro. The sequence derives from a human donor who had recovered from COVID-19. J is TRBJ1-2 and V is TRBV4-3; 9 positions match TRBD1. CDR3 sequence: CASSRRADRGGSNYGYTF. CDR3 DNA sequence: TGCGCCAGCAGCCGGAGGGCAGACAGGGGGGGTTCGAACTATGGCTACACCTTC.